This T cell receptor (beta chain) was captured by sequencing in a study of cytomegalovirus exposure and HLA in healthy donors. Study-level background: Counted in an early data release were approximately 80 million unique TCRs from HLA-typed donors.

Whole-study results and caveats: In presence/absence analyses, roughly uniform sequencing depth across donors was assumed. Immune exposure information comprised only CMV serostatus.

Vbeta (60) and Jbeta (13) primers were used in the PCR. TCRdb keeps only in-frame clones here, not all; method: immunoSEQ multiplex PCR. The table lists tens of thousands of clones. A note on this clone: The antigen remains undetermined.

Sequenced: PBMCs. The clonotype comes from a woman in her thirties or forties in good health and CMV-seronegative.

The chain's CDR3 is CASSRRVGQAADTQYF. CDR3 DNA: TGCGCCAGCAGCCGGAGGGTAGGCCAGGCGGCAGATACGCAGTATTTT. The chain uses TRBV5-1 and TRBJ2-3; weak D call: TRBD2 (6 bases). In germline, CDR1 is SGHRS, CDR2 YFSETQ. V lost 4 bases and J lost 4, with 19 bases in between. The CDR3 has 16 amino acids.